This paragraph covers one T cell receptor beta chain sequence. In the study's own analysis: Reference gene primer amplification gave estimated nucleated cell counts. TCRdb's table, derived via immunoSEQ multiplex PCR, lists solely in-frame clones and lacks some. V and J calls and clone size follow that table, whereas D and trimming were derived from the DNA. The sample includes around 200,000 clones, about 90% seen only once; the top ten take around 1.6%. This sample stems from a study of blood T cell repertoires in COVID-19. Turning to the study itself: Samples representing acute and convalescent COVID-19 were sourced from the United States, Italy and Spain. The cDNA or gDNA used as material had been derived from T cells, B-cell-depleted T cells, or PBMCs.

The CDR3 is 14 residues long. In germline, CDR1 is SNHLY, CDR2 FYNNEI. V dropped 5 bases and J dropped 4; count of bases not matched to a gene: 7. The TCR comes from a man between 18 and 29 years old with active or convalescent COVID-19. Sequencing was done on a sample of peripheral blood. This chain links TRBV2 with TRBJ1-1, with 7 bases identical to TRBD1. The CDR3 is CASSYRPGGTEAFF. The CDR3 nucleotides read TGTGCCAGCAGTTATCGTCCAGGGGGCACTGAAGCTTTCTTT.